Listed below are T cell receptor beta chains from one sample, sequenced in a study of T cell changes during pregnancy in multiple sclerosis. Libraries were prepared by immunoSEQ multiplex PCR; TCRdb keeps only in-frame clonotypes and omits some of them. The sample records around 100,000 clones, roughly 90% being singletons. Sequencing was performed on peripheral blood, taken after pregnancy. The receptors stem from a female donor with multiple sclerosis, enrolled in a pregnancy study. Both conserved end residues are part of each CDR3. Fields, in order: V gene, D gene, J gene, clone size, CDR3 protein, CDR3 DNA. The D gene is left open where the match is weak. A row's size may be missing; if present it is once, few, many or a size class.

V gene: TRBV2; D gene: TRBD1; J gene: TRBJ1-6; clone size: .; CDR3 protein: CASSRDREGRSPLHF; CDR3 DNA: TGTGCCAGCAGTCGGGACAGGGAGGGACGTTCACCCCTCCACTTT
V gene: TRBV2; D gene: .; J gene: TRBJ1-5; clone size: .; CDR3 protein: CASSVEGHRNQPQHF; CDR3 DNA: TGTGCCAGCAGTGTTGAGGGACACCGCAATCAGCCCCAGCATTTT
V gene: TRBV7-6; D gene: .; J gene: TRBJ1-1; clone size: .; CDR3 protein: CASSLAIMTGNTEAFF; CDR3 DNA: TGTGCCAGCAGCTTAGCCATAATGACAGGGAACACTGAAGCTTTCTTT
V gene: TRBV6-1; D gene: TRBD1; J gene: TRBJ2-7; clone size: .; CDR3 protein: CASSENPGQGVDEQYF; CDR3 DNA: TGTGCCAGCAGTGAAAACCCGGGACAGGGGGTCGACGAGCAGTACTTC
V gene: TRBV18; D gene: .; J gene: TRBJ1-5; clone size: .; CDR3 protein: CTSSPWGVNQPQHF; CDR3 DNA: TGTACCAGCTCACCTTGGGGGGTGAATCAGCCCCAGCATTTT
V gene: TRBV2; D gene: TRBD1; J gene: TRBJ1-5; clone size: .; CDR3 protein: CASLPGTGGNQPQHF; CDR3 DNA: TGTGCCAGCTTGCCGGGGACAGGGGGCAATCAGCCCCAGCATTTT
V gene: TRBV4-1; D gene: .; J gene: TRBJ1-1; clone size: .; CDR3 protein: CASSQERRAGGAFF; CDR3 DNA: TGCGCCAGCAGCCAAGAAAGGAGGGCCGGCGGAGCTTTCTTT
V gene: TRBV18; D gene: TRBD1; J gene: TRBJ1-1; clone size: .; CDR3 protein: CASSPQGAETEAFF; CDR3 DNA: TGTGCCAGCTCACCACAGGGGGCCGAAACTGAAGCTTTCTTT
V gene: TRBV7-8; D gene: .; J gene: TRBJ1-5; clone size: .; CDR3 protein: CASSLESGGVWNQPQHF; CDR3 DNA: TGTGCCAGCAGCTTAGAAAGTGGCGGGGTCTGGAATCAGCCCCAGCATTTT
V gene: TRBV20-1; D gene: .; J gene: TRBJ2-7; clone size: .; CDR3 protein: CSARAAYEQYF; CDR3 DNA: TGCAGTGCTAGAGCGGCCTACGAGCAGTACTTC
V gene: TRBV5-1; D gene: .; J gene: TRBJ1-1; clone size: .; CDR3 protein: CASSLGWAENTEAFF; CDR3 DNA: TGCGCCAGCAGCTTGGGATGGGCCGAGAACACTGAAGCTTTCTTT
V gene: TRBV7-9; D gene: TRBD1; J gene: TRBJ2-5; clone size: .; CDR3 protein: CASSPPTGRQETQYF; CDR3 DNA: TGTGCCAGCAGCCCTCCGACAGGGAGACAAGAGACCCAGTACTTC
V gene: TRBV27; D gene: TRBD2; J gene: TRBJ2-7; clone size: .; CDR3 protein: CASSRTSGSYEQYF; CDR3 DNA: TGTGCCAGCAGCCGGACTAGCGGCTCCTACGAGCAGTACTTC
V gene: TRBV11-3; D gene: .; J gene: TRBJ1-1; clone size: .; CDR3 protein: CASSSGGYTEAFF; CDR3 DNA: TGTGCCAGCAGCTCGGGTGGGTACACTGAAGCTTTCTTT
V gene: TRBV6-5; D gene: .; J gene: TRBJ1-1; clone size: .; CDR3 protein: CASSGRFHTEAFF; CDR3 DNA: TGTGCCAGCAGTGGCAGGTTCCACACTGAAGCTTTCTTT
V gene: TRBV5-1; D gene: TRBD1; J gene: TRBJ1-5; clone size: .; CDR3 protein: CASSPGGTGNQPQHF; CDR3 DNA: TGCGCCAGCAGCCCGGGGGGGACAGGGAATCAGCCCCAGCATTTT
V gene: TRBV7-9; D gene: TRBD1; J gene: TRBJ2-1; clone size: .; CDR3 protein: CASSTRDRAEQFF; CDR3 DNA: TGTGCCAGCAGCACCCGGGACAGGGCTGAGCAGTTCTTC
V gene: TRBV14; D gene: .; J gene: TRBJ1-6; clone size: .; CDR3 protein: CASSQEEADYNSPLHF; CDR3 DNA: TGTGCCAGCAGCCAAGAAGAGGCAGACTATAATTCACCCCTCCACTTT
V gene: TRBV6-5; D gene: .; J gene: TRBJ2-1; clone size: .; CDR3 protein: CASSFGGEYEQFF; CDR3 DNA: TGTGCCAGCAGTTTCGGGGGAGAATATGAGCAGTTCTTC
V gene: TRBV27; D gene: TRBD1; J gene: TRBJ2-7; clone size: .; CDR3 protein: CASSFRTGGTEQYF; CDR3 DNA: TGTGCCAGCAGTTTCCGGACAGGAGGCACCGAGCAGTACTTC
V gene: TRBV11-2; D gene: TRBD1; J gene: TRBJ1-1; clone size: .; CDR3 protein: CASSDRGQAFF; CDR3 DNA: TGTGCCAGCAGCGACAGGGGGCAGGCTTTCTTT
V gene: TRBV6-1; D gene: .; J gene: TRBJ2-7; clone size: .; CDR3 protein: CASGGFPEQYF; CDR3 DNA: TGTGCCAGCGGAGGGTTCCCCGAGCAGTACTTC
V gene: TRBV7-3; D gene: .; J gene: TRBJ2-3; clone size: once; CDR3 protein: CASSLGGPRDTQYF; CDR3 DNA: TGTGCCAGCAGCCTGGGTGGTCCGAGGGATACGCAGTATTTT
V gene: TRBV7-3; D gene: .; J gene: TRBJ2-1; clone size: once; CDR3 protein: CASSPEQGAYNEQFF; CDR3 DNA: TGTGCCAGCAGCCCGGAGCAGGGTGCCTACAATGAGCAGTTCTTC
V gene: TRBV5-6; D gene: .; J gene: TRBJ1-6; clone size: .; CDR3 protein: CASSFVHSPLHF; CDR3 DNA: TGTGCCAGCAGCTTCGTTCATTCACCCCTCCACTTT
V gene: TRBV6-1; D gene: .; J gene: TRBJ1-2; clone size: .; CDR3 protein: CASSELEESRYTF; CDR3 DNA: TGTGCCAGCAGTGAGTTGGAGGAATCTCGCTACACCTTC
V gene: TRBV6-5; D gene: .; J gene: TRBJ2-2; clone size: .; CDR3 protein: CASSYSGDTGELFF; CDR3 DNA: TGTGCCAGCAGTTACTCGGGAGACACCGGGGAGCTGTTTTTT
V gene: TRBV7-3; D gene: .; J gene: TRBJ1-6; clone size: .; CDR3 protein: CASSAGNSNSPLHF; CDR3 DNA: TGTGCCAGCAGCGCCGGGAACAGTAATTCACCCCTCCACTTT